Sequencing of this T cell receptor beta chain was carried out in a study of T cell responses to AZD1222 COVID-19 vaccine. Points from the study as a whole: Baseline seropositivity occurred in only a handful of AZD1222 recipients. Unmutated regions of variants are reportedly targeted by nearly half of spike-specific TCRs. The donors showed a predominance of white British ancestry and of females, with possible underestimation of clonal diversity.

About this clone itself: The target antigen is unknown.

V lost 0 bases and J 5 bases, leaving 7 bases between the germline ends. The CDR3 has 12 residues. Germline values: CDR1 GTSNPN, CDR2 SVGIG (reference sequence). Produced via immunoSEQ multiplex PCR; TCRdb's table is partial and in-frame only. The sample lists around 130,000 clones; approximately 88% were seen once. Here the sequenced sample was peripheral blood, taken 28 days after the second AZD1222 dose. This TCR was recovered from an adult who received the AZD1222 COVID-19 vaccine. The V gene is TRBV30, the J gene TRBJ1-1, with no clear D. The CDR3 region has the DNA TGTGCCTGGAGTGTAATTTCTACTGAAGCTTTCTTT. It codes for CAWSVISTEAFF.